This TCR beta chain was sequenced during a study of T cell responses to AZD1222 COVID-19 vaccine. General observations from the study: Spike-specific TCR breadth and depth both grew after two AZD1222 doses. Seropositivity was recorded at baseline in only five to seven AZD1222 recipients. Researchers report vaccine-associated CD4 TCRs spanning spike, with dominance at 160-218 and 743-854.

Profiled with immunoSEQ multiplex PCR; TCRdb holds only in-frame clones, not every one. Of roughly 200,000 clones in the sample, around 93% were seen once. Worth noting for this clone: The antigen is undetermined.

Per germline, CDR1 MNHEY and CDR2 SVGAGI. CDR3 size: 15 residues. V lost 6 bases, J lost 1 base, and 6 bases stayed unmatched. The sequenced sample was peripheral blood, obtained 28 days after the second dose of the MenACWY control vaccine. V usage is TRBV6-5 and J usage is TRBJ1-5; 7 bases match TRBD1. This receptor was obtained from an adult who received the MenACWY meningococcal vaccine as a control. This CDR3 is CASSYTGESNQPQHF. The CDR3 region has the DNA TGTGCCAGCAGCTATACAGGGGAGAGCAATCAGCCCCAGCATTTT.